This T cell receptor (beta chain) originates from a study of cytotoxic CD8 clonotypes in ibrutinib-treated CLL. V shed 4 bases, J shed 2 bases, and the junction held 2 bases outside the gene matches. CDR3 length equals 14 residues. Germline CDR1 reads MNHNS; CDR2 reads SASEGT. General study findings and limits: Public clonotypes, rarely seen, contracted or held steady on treatment. Clonality correlated strongly with circulating CD8+ T cells and exceeded age-matched healthy donors at baseline. An increase in clonality occurred at ibrutinib response, followed by a return toward baseline at progression.

Note on this clone: Antigen unknown.

Produced via immunoSEQ multiplex PCR; TCRdb's table is partial and in-frame only. This sample carries approximately 26,000 clones, 70% to 90% of them seen once, and the ten largest clones take about 8%. The source of around 1.9 micrograms of genomic DNA for TCR beta libraries was cryopreserved PBMCs. This TCR was sampled from a human donor with chronic lymphocytic leukemia. Sequencing used PBMCs, obtained after 24 months of ibrutinib treatment. The rearrangement links TRBV6-1 to TRBJ2-7, with 10 positions matching TRBD2. The CDR3 nucleotides are TGTGCCAGCAGTGCCACTAGCGGGACCTACGAGCAGTACTTC. Translating it yields CASSATSGTYEQYF.